Listed below are T cell receptor beta chains from one sample, sequenced in a study of T cell responses to AZD1222 COVID-19 vaccine. Libraries were prepared by immunoSEQ multiplex PCR; TCRdb keeps only in-frame clonotypes and omits some of them. Of around 83,000 clones in the sample, approximately 90% are singletons; the top ten hold under 25%. This material consisted of peripheral blood, taken on day 0 of AZD1222 vaccination. The receptor source for this set is an adult in good health. Both conserved end residues are part of each CDR3. A D gene is named only where the DNA matches it firmly. Some rows mark clone size as missing; the rest say once, few, many or name a class of expanded clone.

abundance: NA; d_gene: NA; v_gene: TRBV10-3; j_gene: TRBJ2-1; CDR3aa: CAISDSGHGRNNEQFF; CDR3nt: TGTGCCATCAGTGACTCCGGTCACGGCCGTAACAATGAGCAGTTCTTC
abundance: NA; d_gene: NA; v_gene: TRBV12-3/TRBV12-4; j_gene: TRBJ1-5; CDR3aa: CASCRQGNQPQHF; CDR3nt: TGTGCCAGCTGCAGACAGGGCAATCAGCCCCAGCATTTT
abundance: NA; d_gene: TRBD2; v_gene: TRBV9; j_gene: TRBJ2-1; CDR3aa: CASSVGLSGGVNEQFF; CDR3nt: TGTGCCAGCAGCGTAGGGCTCAGCGGGGGGGTCAATGAGCAGTTCTTC
abundance: NA; d_gene: NA; v_gene: TRBV5-4; j_gene: TRBJ1-2; CDR3aa: CASSPYVGRGNYGYTF; CDR3nt: TGTGCCAGCAGTCCTTATGTAGGCAGGGGAAACTATGGCTACACCTTC
abundance: few; d_gene: NA; v_gene: TRBV7-3; j_gene: TRBJ1-2; CDR3aa: CASSPGYQFYGYTF; CDR3nt: TGTGCCAGCAGTCCAGGGTATCAATTCTATGGCTACACCTTC
abundance: NA; d_gene: NA; v_gene: TRBV6-5; j_gene: TRBJ1-2; CDR3aa: CASSATGLYGYTF; CDR3nt: TGTGCCAGTTCCGCCACAGGCCTCTATGGCTACACCTTC
abundance: NA; d_gene: NA; v_gene: TRBV10-2; j_gene: TRBJ2-3; CDR3aa: CASLGPGDTQYF; CDR3nt: TGCGCCAGCCTGGGGCCGGGTGATACGCAGTATTTT
abundance: NA; d_gene: NA; v_gene: TRBV11-2; j_gene: TRBJ1-2; CDR3aa: CASSLGQPNNYGYTF; CDR3nt: TGTGCCAGCAGCTTGGGACAACCAAACAACTATGGCTACACCTTC
abundance: once; d_gene: NA; v_gene: TRBV6-5; j_gene: TRBJ1-1; CDR3aa: CASFPIGEGMSEAFF; CDR3nt: TGTGCCAGCTTCCCTATAGGGGAGGGAATGAGTGAAGCTTTCTTT
abundance: NA; d_gene: NA; v_gene: TRBV5-4; j_gene: TRBJ2-7; CDR3aa: CASSLEAYEQYF; CDR3nt: TGTGCCAGCAGCTTAGAAGCCTACGAGCAGTACTTC
abundance: NA; d_gene: TRBD1; v_gene: TRBV28; j_gene: TRBJ1-5; CDR3aa: CASSPLGQAYQPQHF; CDR3nt: TGTGCCAGCAGTCCGTTGGGACAGGCTTACCAGCCCCAGCATTTT
abundance: NA; d_gene: NA; v_gene: TRBV2; j_gene: TRBJ2-3; CDR3aa: CASSPTDTQYF; CDR3nt: TGTGCCAGCAGTCCCACAGATACGCAGTATTTT
abundance: NA; d_gene: NA; v_gene: TRBV28; j_gene: TRBJ1-5; CDR3aa: CASSLVDLGGGQPQHF; CDR3nt: TGTGCCAGCAGTTTAGTTGATTTGGGTGGAGGTCAGCCCCAGCATTTT
abundance: once; d_gene: NA; v_gene: TRBV21-1; j_gene: TRBJ2-7; CDR3aa: CASLPLSGSSHEQYF; CDR3nt: TGTGCCAGCTTACCCCTTAGCGGGAGTTCCCACGAGCAGTACTTC
abundance: NA; d_gene: NA; v_gene: TRBV4-3; j_gene: TRBJ2-7; CDR3aa: CASSQAPGPLGEQYF; CDR3nt: TGCGCCAGCAGCCAAGCCCCGGGACCCCTTGGCGAGCAGTACTTC
abundance: NA; d_gene: NA; v_gene: TRBV7-9; j_gene: TRBJ2-3; CDR3aa: CAGSGQKGPDTQYF; CDR3nt: TGTGCCGGGTCGGGCCAAAAGGGTCCTGATACGCAGTATTTT
abundance: NA; d_gene: NA; v_gene: TRBV6-5; j_gene: TRBJ1-1; CDR3aa: CASSKFGNTEAFF; CDR3nt: TGTGCCAGCAGTAAGTTCGGGAACACTGAAGCTTTCTTT
abundance: NA; d_gene: NA; v_gene: TRBV7-9; j_gene: TRBJ1-2; CDR3aa: CASSLTGNSYGYTF; CDR3nt: TGTGCCAGCAGCTTAACGGGGAACAGCTATGGCTACACCTTC
abundance: once; d_gene: NA; v_gene: TRBV9; j_gene: TRBJ2-3; CDR3aa: CASSVVMDTQYF; CDR3nt: TGTGCCAGCAGCGTAGTCATGGATACGCAGTATTTT
abundance: NA; d_gene: TRBD1; v_gene: TRBV27; j_gene: TRBJ2-3; CDR3aa: CASVNKRGPTDTQYF; CDR3nt: TGTGCCAGCGTCAATAAGAGGGGGCCCACAGATACGCAGTATTTT
abundance: NA; d_gene: TRBD1; v_gene: TRBV2; j_gene: TRBJ2-1; CDR3aa: CASFRTGFGNEQFF; CDR3nt: TGTGCCAGCTTTCGGACAGGGTTTGGAAATGAGCAGTTCTTC
abundance: NA; d_gene: NA; v_gene: TRBV5-4; j_gene: TRBJ2-5; CDR3aa: CASSLESRETQYF; CDR3nt: TGTGCCAGCAGCTTGGAGAGTAGGGAGACCCAGTACTTC
abundance: NA; d_gene: TRBD1; v_gene: TRBV7-3; j_gene: TRBJ1-2; CDR3aa: CASSLSGGRGGDNGYTF; CDR3nt: TGTGCCAGCAGCTTAAGCGGGGGAAGAGGGGGCGATAACGGCTACACCTTC
abundance: NA; d_gene: NA; v_gene: TRBV7-9; j_gene: TRBJ1-5; CDR3aa: CASSSQANQPQHF; CDR3nt: TGTGCCAGCAGCTCCCAGGCCAATCAGCCCCAGCATTTT
abundance: NA; d_gene: TRBD2; v_gene: TRBV3-1/TRBV3-2; j_gene: TRBJ2-7; CDR3aa: CASSQVPTSGGPSYEQYF; CDR3nt: TGTGCCAGCAGCCAAGTCCCGACTAGCGGGGGGCCCTCCTACGAGCAGTACTTC
abundance: NA; d_gene: NA; v_gene: TRBV9; j_gene: TRBJ2-3; CDR3aa: CASEGGFLGHTQYF; CDR3nt: TGTGCCAGCGAGGGGGGGTTTTTAGGACATACGCAGTATTTT
abundance: NA; d_gene: TRBD2; v_gene: TRBV6-2/TRBV6-3; j_gene: TRBJ2-3; CDR3aa: CASSYSPAGGLTDTQYF; CDR3nt: TGTGCCAGCAGTTACTCCCCAGCGGGAGGATTGACAGATACGCAGTATTTT
abundance: NA; d_gene: NA; v_gene: TRBV18; j_gene: TRBJ1-1; CDR3aa: CASSPPLRVNTEAFF; CDR3nt: TGTGCCAGCTCACCACCACTCAGGGTGAACACTGAAGCTTTCTTT
abundance: NA; d_gene: NA; v_gene: TRBV6-2/TRBV6-3; j_gene: TRBJ1-5; CDR3aa: CASSYGNQPQHF; CDR3nt: TGTGCCAGCAGTTATGGCAATCAGCCCCAGCATTTT
abundance: many; d_gene: NA; v_gene: TRBV19; j_gene: TRBJ1-3; CDR3aa: CASSIAGNTIYF; CDR3nt: TGTGCCAGTAGTATAGCTGGAAACACCATATATTTT
abundance: NA; d_gene: TRBD1; v_gene: TRBV25-1; j_gene: TRBJ1-5; CDR3aa: CASAGQGRNQPQHF; CDR3nt: TGTGCCAGCGCGGGACAGGGCCGCAATCAGCCCCAGCATTTT
abundance: NA; d_gene: TRBD2; v_gene: TRBV10-2; j_gene: TRBJ2-3; CDR3aa: CASSGRAGSTDTQYF; CDR3nt: TGCGCCAGCAGCGGGAGGGCGGGGAGCACAGATACGCAGTATTTT
abundance: NA; d_gene: TRBD1; v_gene: TRBV7-8; j_gene: TRBJ1-5; CDR3aa: CASSLASYRDRGNQPQHF; CDR3nt: TGTGCCAGCAGCTTAGCCTCCTACCGGGACAGGGGCAATCAGCCCCAGCATTTT
abundance: NA; d_gene: NA; v_gene: TRBV6-4; j_gene: TRBJ2-5; CDR3aa: CASSEVQGGTQYF; CDR3nt: TGTGCCAGCAGTGAAGTCCAGGGCGGGACCCAGTACTTC
abundance: NA; d_gene: NA; v_gene: TRBV21-1; j_gene: TRBJ2-2; CDR3aa: CASSIREPGELFF; CDR3nt: TGTGCCAGCAGCATAAGGGAGCCCGGGGAGCTGTTTTTT
abundance: NA; d_gene: NA; v_gene: TRBV28; j_gene: TRBJ1-1; CDR3aa: CASSLKNTEAFF; CDR3nt: TGTGCCAGCAGTTTAAAGAACACTGAAGCTTTCTTT
abundance: NA; d_gene: TRBD2; v_gene: TRBV7-3; j_gene: TRBJ2-3; CDR3aa: CASSLLPGGTTDTQYF; CDR3nt: TGTGCCAGCAGCTTACTCCCGGGGGGGACCACAGATACGCAGTATTTT
abundance: NA; d_gene: TRBD1; v_gene: TRBV7-2; j_gene: TRBJ1-4; CDR3aa: CASSRDSVATNEKLFF; CDR3nt: TGTGCCAGCAGCCGGGACAGCGTAGCAACTAATGAAAAACTGTTTTTT
abundance: NA; d_gene: NA; v_gene: TRBV3-1/TRBV3-2; j_gene: TRBJ1-2; CDR3aa: CASSRSEHPSYTF; CDR3nt: TGTGCCAGCAGCCGAAGTGAACACCCTTCCTACACCTTC
abundance: NA; d_gene: NA; v_gene: TRBV19; j_gene: TRBJ1-3; CDR3aa: CASNAAPRSGNTIYF; CDR3nt: TGTGCCAGTAATGCGGCCCCCCGTTCTGGAAACACCATATATTTT
abundance: NA; d_gene: NA; v_gene: TRBV12-3/TRBV12-4; j_gene: TRBJ1-1; CDR3aa: CASSRHTEAFF; CDR3nt: TGTGCCAGCAGCCGCCACACTGAAGCTTTCTTT
abundance: NA; d_gene: NA; v_gene: TRBV6-5; j_gene: TRBJ2-2; CDR3aa: CASGGVKSGELFF; CDR3nt: TGTGCCAGCGGCGGAGTAAAGTCCGGGGAGCTGTTTTTT
abundance: NA; d_gene: TRBD2; v_gene: TRBV12-3/TRBV12-4; j_gene: TRBJ2-7; CDR3aa: CASTAGEIYEQYF; CDR3nt: TGTGCCAGTACGGCGGGAGAAATCTACGAGCAGTACTTC
abundance: NA; d_gene: NA; v_gene: TRBV9; j_gene: TRBJ2-6; CDR3aa: CASSLMSSGANVLTF; CDR3nt: TGTGCCAGCAGTTTAATGTCCTCTGGGGCCAACGTCCTGACTTTC
abundance: few; d_gene: NA; v_gene: TRBV6-2/TRBV6-3; j_gene: TRBJ1-1; CDR3aa: CASSYGGMNTEAFF; CDR3nt: TGTGCCAGCAGTTACGGGGGGATGAACACTGAAGCTTTCTTT
abundance: NA; d_gene: TRBD1; v_gene: TRBV6-2/TRBV6-3; j_gene: TRBJ2-7; CDR3aa: CASSPDRDRDYEQYF; CDR3nt: TGTGCCAGCAGCCCTGACAGGGACCGAGATTACGAGCAGTACTTC
abundance: NA; d_gene: NA; v_gene: TRBV12-5; j_gene: TRBJ2-3; CDR3aa: CASGLGTSKSDTQYF; CDR3nt: TGTGCTAGTGGTTTGGGTACTAGCAAATCAGATACGCAGTATTTT
abundance: NA; d_gene: TRBD1; v_gene: TRBV2; j_gene: TRBJ2-3; CDR3aa: CASRGDRGVADTQYF; CDR3nt: TGTGCCAGCAGGGGGGACAGGGGAGTCGCAGATACGCAGTATTTT
abundance: NA; d_gene: NA; v_gene: TRBV7-8; j_gene: TRBJ1-4; CDR3aa: CASTPRPHRSEKLFF; CDR3nt: TGTGCCAGCACCCCCAGGCCCCATCGGAGTGAAAAACTGTTTTTT